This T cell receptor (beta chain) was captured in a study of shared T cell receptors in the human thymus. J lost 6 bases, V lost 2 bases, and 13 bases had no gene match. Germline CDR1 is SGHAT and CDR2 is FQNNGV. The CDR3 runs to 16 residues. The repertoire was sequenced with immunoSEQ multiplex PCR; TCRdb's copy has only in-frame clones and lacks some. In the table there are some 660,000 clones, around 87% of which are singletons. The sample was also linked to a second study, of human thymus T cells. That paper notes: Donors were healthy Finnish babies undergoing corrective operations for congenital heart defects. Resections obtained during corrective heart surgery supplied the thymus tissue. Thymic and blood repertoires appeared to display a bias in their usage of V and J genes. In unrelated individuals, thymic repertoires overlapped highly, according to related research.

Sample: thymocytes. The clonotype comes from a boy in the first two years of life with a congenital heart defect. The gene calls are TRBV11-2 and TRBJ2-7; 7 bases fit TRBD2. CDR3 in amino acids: CASSLLVSGIVCEQYF. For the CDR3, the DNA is TGTGCCAGCAGCTTATTGGTGAGCGGGATAGTTTGCGAGCAGTACTTC.